The text below deals with one T cell receptor (beta chain). No antigen is known for it. Base quality data are lacking; no much larger clone is found one base away. CDR1 and CDR2 are drawn from the germline V gene: SGDLS, YYNGEE. CDR3 length: 15 amino acids, cysteine to phenylalanine. The read is trimmed to its CDR3 DNA, 45 bases read in frame from base 1. V drops 3 bases and J drops 4 bases, leaving 14 bases in between. These data are taken from a study of T-cell memory formation after mild COVID-19 (dated by TCRdb to the early 2020s). Background for the entire study: TCR sequence clusters from the two donors were largely donor specific. Longitudinal TCRalpha and TCRbeta repertoire sequencing tracked T-cell clones expanding and contracting after mild COVID-19 in two donors. Two young, previously healthy adult volunteers, one female and one male, were included in the cohort.

Ficoll-Paque density gradient centrifugation was used to isolate PBMCs. What the study reported, not specific to this receptor: The detection of some responding clones in pre-infection memory suggests that pre-existing cross-reactive memory T cells joined the SARS-CoV-2 response. Contracting CD4+ clones were located mainly in the CM and EM memory subsets, whereas CD8+ clones were found to be enriched in EMRA. From day 15 to 85, contracting clones showed balanced CD4/CD8 phenotypes, whereas a second wave of clones that expanded from day 15 to 37 leaned towards CD4+. SARS-CoV-2 specificity of the second-wave clones peaking on day 37 was not confirmed. Only a couple of mild cases were covered in the study, and larger cohorts including severe cases with pre-infection samples were considered necessary.

The data were produced on an Illumina NovaSeq 6000. TCRalpha and TCRbeta cDNA libraries were built by 5'RACE with constant-segment primers, adding sample barcodes and unique molecular identifiers. RNA was extracted from every sample with Trizol reagent. The libraries were amplified in two PCR steps, and the second step added a second sample barcode and Illumina TruSeq adapters. Libraries were sequenced on an Illumina NovaSeq with 2 x 150 bp paired-end reads. Under the source paper's analysis protocol: Reads were demultiplexed and collapsed into UMI-guided consensus sequences with migec v1.2.7. Using mixcr v2.1.11, UMI consensuses were aligned to TRA and TRB V and J templates and then assembled into clonotypes. Clonotypes were classified as expanded or contracted when called significant by both edgeR and NoisET, with noise models trained on biological replicates. For edgeR calls, a false discovery rate-adjusted p below 0.01 and a log2 fold-change threshold of 1 were applied. PCA with hierarchical clustering of max-normalized trajectories of the 1000 most abundant clonotypes was used as exploratory dynamics analysis. The CD4 or CD8 phenotype of responding clones was assigned using the separately sequenced CD4+ and CD8+ repertoires. TCRdb ran its own pipeline on the public reads, namely fastp trimming at Q25 and MiXCR clone calling, and kept in-frame beta chains. Rows are unified per CDR3 protein, each entry keeping the most common DNA and genes. These V and J calls are TCRdb output, not the study's own analysis. The table for this sample lists 300,000 to 350,000 distinct CDR3 sequences; over 10% of them were counted only once. The ten largest clones represent roughly 23% of the sample.

The sequenced sample was PBMCs or a T cell subset sorted from them (not recorded which). This sequence was found in a man younger than 35 who had mild COVID-19 (a few samples of this study predate the infection). The sample titles of this study are shuffled in the database, so cell type and time point are left out; the donor was told from shared clones. The V and J segments used are TRBV9 and TRBJ1-5, with the D segment identity uncertain. In nucleotide form, the sequence is TGTGCCAGCAGCGAGGGTTCCCTTGCGAATCAGCCCCAGCATTTT. Translated, it reads CASSEGSLANQPQHF.